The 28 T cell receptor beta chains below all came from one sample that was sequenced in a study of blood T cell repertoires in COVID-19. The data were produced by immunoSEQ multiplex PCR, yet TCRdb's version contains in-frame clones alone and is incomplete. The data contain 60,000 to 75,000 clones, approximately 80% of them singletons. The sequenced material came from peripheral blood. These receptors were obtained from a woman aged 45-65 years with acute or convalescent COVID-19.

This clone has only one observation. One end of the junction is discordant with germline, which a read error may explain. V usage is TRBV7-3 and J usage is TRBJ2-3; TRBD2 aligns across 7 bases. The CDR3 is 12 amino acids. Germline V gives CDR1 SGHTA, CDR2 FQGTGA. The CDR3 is CASSVTGTMQYF. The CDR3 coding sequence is TGTGCCAGCAGCGTAACCGGGACTATGCAGTATTTT.

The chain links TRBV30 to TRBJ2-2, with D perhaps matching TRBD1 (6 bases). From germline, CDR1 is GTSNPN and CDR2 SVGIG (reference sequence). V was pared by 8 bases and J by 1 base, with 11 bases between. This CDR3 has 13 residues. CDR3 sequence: CARGQLNTGELFF. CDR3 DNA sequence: TGTGCCCGGGGACAATTGAACACCGGGGAGCTGTTTTTT.

Written as DNA, the CDR3 is TGTGCCAGTAGTATGGGAGGGAGTCTTAACTATGGCTACACCTTC. It yields the protein CASSMGGSLNYGYTF. The chain uses TRBV19 and TRBJ1-2; unclear D gene. Trimming took 3 bases from V and 1 from J, leaving 12 bases between them. CDR3 length: 15 residues. Germline V lookup: CDR1 LNHDA, CDR2 SQIVND (reference sequence).

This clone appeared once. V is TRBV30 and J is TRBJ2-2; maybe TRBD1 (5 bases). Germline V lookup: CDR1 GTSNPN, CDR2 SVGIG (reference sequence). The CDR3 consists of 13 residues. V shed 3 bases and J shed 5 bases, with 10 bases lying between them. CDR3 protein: CAWSKDTTGELFF. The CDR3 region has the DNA TGTGCCTGGAGCAAGGACACGACCGGGGAGCTGTTTTTT. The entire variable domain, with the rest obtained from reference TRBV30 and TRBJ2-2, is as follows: SQTIHQWPATLVQPVGSPLSLECTVEGTSNPNLYWYRQAAGRGLQLLFYSVGIGQISSEVPQNLSASRPQDRQFILSSKKLLLSDSGFYLCAWSKDTTGELFFGEGSRLTVL.

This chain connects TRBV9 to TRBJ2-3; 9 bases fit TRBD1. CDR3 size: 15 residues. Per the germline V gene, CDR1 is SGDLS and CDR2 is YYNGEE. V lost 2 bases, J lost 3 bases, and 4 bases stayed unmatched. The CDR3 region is CASSVRDRVTDTQYF. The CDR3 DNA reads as TGTGCCAGCAGCGTCCGGGACAGGGTTACAGATACGCAGTATTTT.

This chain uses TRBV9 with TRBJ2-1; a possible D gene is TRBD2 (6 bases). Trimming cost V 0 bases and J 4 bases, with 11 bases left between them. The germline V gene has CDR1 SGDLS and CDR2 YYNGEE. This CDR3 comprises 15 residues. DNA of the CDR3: TGTGCCAGCAGCGTAGACGGGAGTATATACAATGAGCAGTTCTTC. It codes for CASSVDGSIYNEQFF.

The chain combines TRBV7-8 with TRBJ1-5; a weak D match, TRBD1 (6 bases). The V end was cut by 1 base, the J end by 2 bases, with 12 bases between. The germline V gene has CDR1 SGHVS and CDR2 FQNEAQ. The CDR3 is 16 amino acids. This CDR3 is CASSLGGRGGNQPQHF. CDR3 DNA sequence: TGTGCCAGCAGCTTAGGGGGGCGCGGCGGCAATCAGCCCCAGCATTTT.

CDR3 residues: CASSLQATSTDTQYF. As DNA, the CDR3 is TGTGCCAGCAGTTTACAAGCAACTAGCACAGATACGCAGTATTTT. The chain combines TRBV27 with TRBJ2-3; D ambiguous. Germline V CDR1 and CDR2: MNHEY, SMNVEV (reference sequence). Trimming shortened V by 2 bases and J by 0 bases, and 9 bases separated the two germline ends. The CDR3 contains 15 residues.

The CDR3: CASSQDSNRGGFSGANVLTF. In DNA form, the CDR3 reads TGCGCCAGCAGCCAAGATTCCAACAGGGGGGGCTTCTCTGGGGCCAACGTCCTGACTTTC. The chain recombines TRBV4-3 with TRBJ2-6; a weak D match, TRBD1 (8 bases). The CDR3 runs 20 residues. Trimming pared 0 bases from V and 0 bases from J, leaving 18 bases between. In germline, CDR1 is LGHNA, CDR2 YSLEER.

CDR3 amino acids: CASSQGTGGNTIYF. In DNA, the CDR3 is TGTGCCAGCAGCCAAGGGACAGGGGGAAACACCATATATTTT. The chain links TRBV3-1 (or the pseudogene TRBV3-2) to TRBJ1-3, with 8 bases that match TRBD1. Unmatched junction bases numbered 0, after V lost 1 base and J lost 4 bases. Germline V gives CDR1 LGHDT, CDR2 YNNKEL (reference sequence). The CDR3 is made up of 14 amino acids.

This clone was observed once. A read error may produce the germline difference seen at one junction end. This CDR3 is CAIGGRASYDEQFF. Here the CDR3 DNA reads TGTGCCATTGGCGGGAGGGCCTCCTACGATGAGCAGTTCTTC. V usage is TRBV30 and J usage is TRBJ2-1; TRBD2 aligns across 9 bases. CDR1 is GTSNPN and CDR2 is SVGIG in the germline V gene (reference sequence). The CDR3 sequence is 14 residues long.

CDR3: CASSAQTYEQYF. CDR3 nucleotide sequence: TGTGCCAGCAGCGCACAGACCTACGAGCAGTACTTC. The chain is built from TRBV7-2 and TRBJ2-7; D remains unclear. With 5 bases removed from V and 2 bases from J, the gap between germline ends came to 7 bases. Germline assignment: CDR1 SGHTA and CDR2 FQGNSA. The CDR3 runs 12 residues.

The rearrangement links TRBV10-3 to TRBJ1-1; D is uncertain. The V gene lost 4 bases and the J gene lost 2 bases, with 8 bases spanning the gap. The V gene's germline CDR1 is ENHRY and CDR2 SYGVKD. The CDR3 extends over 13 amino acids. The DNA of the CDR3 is TGTGCCATCAGTGTCAACAGAAACACTGAAGCTTTCTTT. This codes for CAISVNRNTEAFF.

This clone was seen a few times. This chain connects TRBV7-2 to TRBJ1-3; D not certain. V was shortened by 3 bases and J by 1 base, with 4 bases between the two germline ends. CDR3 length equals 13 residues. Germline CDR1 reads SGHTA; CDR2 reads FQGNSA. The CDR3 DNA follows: TGTGCCAGCAGCTTGTCGTCTGGAAACACCATATATTTT. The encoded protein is CASSLSSGNTIYF. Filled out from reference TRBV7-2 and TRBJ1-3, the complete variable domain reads GAGVSQSPSNKVTEKGKDVELRCDPISGHTALYWYRQSLGQGLEFLIYFQGNSAPDKSGLPSDRFSAERTGGSVSTLTIQRTQQEDSAVYLCASSLSSGNTIYFGEGSWLTVV.

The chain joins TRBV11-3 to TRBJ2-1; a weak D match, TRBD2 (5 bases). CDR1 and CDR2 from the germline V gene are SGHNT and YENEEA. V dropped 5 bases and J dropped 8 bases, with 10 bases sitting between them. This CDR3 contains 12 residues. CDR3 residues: CASSAGRHEQFF. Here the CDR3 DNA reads TGTGCCAGCAGCGCGGGTAGGCATGAGCAGTTCTTC.

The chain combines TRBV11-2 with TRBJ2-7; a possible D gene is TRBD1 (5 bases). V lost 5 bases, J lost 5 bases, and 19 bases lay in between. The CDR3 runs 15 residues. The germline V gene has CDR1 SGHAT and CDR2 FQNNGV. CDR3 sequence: CASSPGQGKRNEQYF. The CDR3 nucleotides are TGTGCCAGCAGCCCTGGGCAGGGAAAGAGGAACGAGCAGTACTTC.

The CDR3 sequence is CASSLALTSGYNEQFF. The CDR3 bases are TGTGCCAGCAGCTTAGCCTTGACTAGCGGCTACAATGAGCAGTTCTTC. The rearrangement joins TRBV11-2 to TRBJ2-1, with TRBD2 identical over 9 bases. The CDR3 spans 16 residues. With 1 base clipped from V and 3 bases from J, the junction kept 4 bases outside the gene matches. Per germline, CDR1 SGHAT and CDR2 FQNNGV. The whole variable domain, remainder taken from reference TRBV11-2 and TRBJ2-1, is EAGVAQSPRYKIIEKRQSVAFWCNPISGHATLYWYQQILGQGPKLLIQFQNNGVVDDSQLPKDRFSAERLKGVDSTLKIQPAKLEDSAVYLCASSLALTSGYNEQFFGPGTRLTVL.

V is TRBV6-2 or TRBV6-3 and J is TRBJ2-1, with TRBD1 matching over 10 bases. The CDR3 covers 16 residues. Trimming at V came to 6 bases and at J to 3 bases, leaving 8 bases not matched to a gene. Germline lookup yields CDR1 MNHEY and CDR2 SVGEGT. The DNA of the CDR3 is TGTGCCAGCAGCGATCCGGGACAGGGGTACTACAATGAGCAGTTCTTC. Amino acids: CASSDPGQGYYNEQFF.

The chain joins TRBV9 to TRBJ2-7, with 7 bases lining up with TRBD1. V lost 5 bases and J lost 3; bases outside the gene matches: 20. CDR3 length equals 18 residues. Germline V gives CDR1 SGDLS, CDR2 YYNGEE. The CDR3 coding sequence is TGTGCCAGCAGATACCTAAGGGACAGCCCAACTCCTTTCTACGAGCAGTACTTC. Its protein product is CASRYLRDSPTPFYEQYF.

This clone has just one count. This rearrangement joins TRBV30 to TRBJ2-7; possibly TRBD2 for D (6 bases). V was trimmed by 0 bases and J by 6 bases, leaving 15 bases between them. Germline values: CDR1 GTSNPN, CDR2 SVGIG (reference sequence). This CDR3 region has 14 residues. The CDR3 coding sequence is TGTGCCTGGAGTGTATGGGCAGGAGCGGGCGAGCAGTACTTC. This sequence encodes CAWSVWAGAGEQYF.

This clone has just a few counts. The CDR3: CAPAAGGGETQYF. The CDR3 nucleotides are TGTGCCCCCGCCGCGGGGGGGGGAGAGACCCAGTACTTC. This chain links TRBV5-8 with TRBJ2-5, with 9 bases that match TRBD2. There are 13 residues in the CDR3. V shed 10 bases, J shed 4 bases, and the junction held 8 bases outside the gene matches. In germline, CDR1 is SGHTS, CDR2 YDEGEE. The whole variable domain, filled in from reference TRBV5-8 and TRBJ2-5, reads EAGVTQSPTHLIKTRGQQATLRCSPISGHTSVYWYQQALGLGLQFLLWYDEGEERNRGNFPPRFSGRQFPNYSSELNVNALELEDSALYLCAPAAGGGETQYFGPGTRLLVL.

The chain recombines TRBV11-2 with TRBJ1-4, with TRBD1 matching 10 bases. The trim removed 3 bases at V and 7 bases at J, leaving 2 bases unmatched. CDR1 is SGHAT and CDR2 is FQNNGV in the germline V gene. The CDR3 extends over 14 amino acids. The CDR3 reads CASSLTGGLEKLFF. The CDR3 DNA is TGTGCCAGCAGCTTGACAGGGGGCCTTGAAAAACTGTTTTTT. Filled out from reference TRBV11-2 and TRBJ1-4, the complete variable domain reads EAGVAQSPRYKIIEKRQSVAFWCNPISGHATLYWYQQILGQGPKLLIQFQNNGVVDDSQLPKDRFSAERLKGVDSTLKIQPAKLEDSAVYLCASSLTGGLEKLFFGSGTQLSVL.

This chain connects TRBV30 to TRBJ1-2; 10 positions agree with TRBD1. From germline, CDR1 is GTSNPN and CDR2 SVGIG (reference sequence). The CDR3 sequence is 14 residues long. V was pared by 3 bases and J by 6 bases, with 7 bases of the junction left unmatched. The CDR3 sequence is CAWRDRGSLDGYTF. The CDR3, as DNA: TGTGCCTGGAGGGACAGGGGGAGTCTCGATGGCTACACCTTC.

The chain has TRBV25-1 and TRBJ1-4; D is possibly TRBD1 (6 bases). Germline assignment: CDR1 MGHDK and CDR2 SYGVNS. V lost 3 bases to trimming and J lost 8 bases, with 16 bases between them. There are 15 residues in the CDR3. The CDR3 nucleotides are TGTGCCAGCAGTGATCCCCGGGGGGCAGAGGAAAAACTGTTTTTT. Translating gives CASSDPRGAEEKLFF.

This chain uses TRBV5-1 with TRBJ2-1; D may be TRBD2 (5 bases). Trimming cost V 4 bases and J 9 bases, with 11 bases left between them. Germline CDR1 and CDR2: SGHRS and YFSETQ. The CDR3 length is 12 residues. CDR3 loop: CASSPVEGEQFF. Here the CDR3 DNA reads TGCGCCAGCAGCCCCGTAGAGGGTGAGCAGTTCTTC.

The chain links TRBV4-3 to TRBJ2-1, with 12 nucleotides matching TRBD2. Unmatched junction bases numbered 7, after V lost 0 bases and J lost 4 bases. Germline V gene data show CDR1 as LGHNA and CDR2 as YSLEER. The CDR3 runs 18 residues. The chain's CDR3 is CASSQEFASGRGYNEQFF. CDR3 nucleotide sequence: TGCGCCAGCAGCCAAGAATTCGCTAGCGGGAGGGGGTACAATGAGCAGTTCTTC.

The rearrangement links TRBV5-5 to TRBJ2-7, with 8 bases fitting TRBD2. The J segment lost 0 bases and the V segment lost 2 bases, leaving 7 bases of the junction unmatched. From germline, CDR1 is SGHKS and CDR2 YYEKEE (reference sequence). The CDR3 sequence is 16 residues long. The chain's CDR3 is CASSLLERERSYEQYF. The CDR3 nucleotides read TGTGCCAGCAGCTTATTAGAGCGGGAGCGCTCCTACGAGCAGTACTTC.

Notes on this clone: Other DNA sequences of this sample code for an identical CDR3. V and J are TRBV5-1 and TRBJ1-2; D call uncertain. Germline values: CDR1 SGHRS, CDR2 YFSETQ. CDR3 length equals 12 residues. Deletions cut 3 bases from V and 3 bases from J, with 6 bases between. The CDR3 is CASSSSDYGYTF. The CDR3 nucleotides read TGCGCCAGCAGCTCGTCAGACTATGGCTACACCTTC.